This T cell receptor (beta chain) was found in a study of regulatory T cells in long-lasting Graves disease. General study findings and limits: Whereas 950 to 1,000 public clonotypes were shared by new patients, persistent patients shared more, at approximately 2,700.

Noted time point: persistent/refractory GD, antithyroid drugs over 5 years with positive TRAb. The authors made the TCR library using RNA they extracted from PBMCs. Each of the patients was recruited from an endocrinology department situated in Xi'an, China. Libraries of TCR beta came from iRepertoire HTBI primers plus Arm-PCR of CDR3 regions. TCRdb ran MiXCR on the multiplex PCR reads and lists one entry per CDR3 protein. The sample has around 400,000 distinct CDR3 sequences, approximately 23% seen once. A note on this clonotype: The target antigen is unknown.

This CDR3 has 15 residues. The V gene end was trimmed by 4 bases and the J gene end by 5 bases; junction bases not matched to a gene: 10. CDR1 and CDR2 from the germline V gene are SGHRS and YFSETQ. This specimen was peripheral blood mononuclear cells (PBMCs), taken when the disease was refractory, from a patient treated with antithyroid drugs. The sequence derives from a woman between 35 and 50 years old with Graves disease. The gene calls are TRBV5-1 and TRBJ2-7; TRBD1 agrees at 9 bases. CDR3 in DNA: TGCGCCAGCAGCCCCCGACCGGGACAGGGTGACGAGCAGTACTTC. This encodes CASSPRPGQGDEQYF.